This paragraph covers one T cell receptor beta chain sequence. CDR1 is LGHDT, CDR2 YNNKEL, per germline (reference sequence). The CDR3 has 14 amino acids. The J segment lost 5 bases and the V segment lost 7 bases, leaving 7 bases of the junction unmatched. The data were produced by immunoSEQ multiplex PCR, yet TCRdb's version contains in-frame clones alone and is incomplete. The top ten hold roughly 7% of the sample, which has about 110,000 clones, 84% seen once. The entry originates in a study of blood T cell repertoires in COVID-19. The chain joins TRBV3-1 (or the pseudogene TRBV3-2) to TRBJ2-5; 10 positions agree with TRBD1. Sequencing was done on a sample of peripheral blood. The source of this sequence is a woman aged 45-65 years with acute or convalescent COVID-19. The CDR3 DNA is TGTGCCAGCAACCAGGACAGGGGGGTTGAGACCCAGTACTTC. Its protein is CASNQDRGVETQYF.